These 7 T cell receptor beta chains originate from one sample sequenced in a study of cytomegalovirus exposure and HLA in healthy donors. With 60 Vbeta and 13 Jbeta primers, the PCR was carried out. The protocol was immunoSEQ multiplex PCR, while the TCRdb copy is restricted to in-frame clones and leaves out a portion. This sample has more than 65,000 clones, with roughly 82% found just once. Sequences were obtained from PBMCs. These receptors all stem from a man aged 18-30 years in good health and CMV-seronegative.

The rearrangement joins TRBV7-2 to TRBJ2-1; 7 bases line up with TRBD2. Losses at the gene ends were 1 base for V and 0 bases for J; bases not matched to a gene: 0. The CDR3 consists of 15 residues. CDR1 and CDR2 (germline): SGHTA, FQGNSA. The CDR3, as DNA: TGTGCCAGCAGCTTAGGGGACTACTCCTACAATGAGCAGTTCTTC. Translation: CASSLGDYSYNEQFF.

The chain joins TRBV5-6 to TRBJ1-6, with TRBD1 matching 8 bases. CDR1 and CDR2 from the germline V gene are SGHDT and YYEEEE. The CDR3 spans 16 residues. V was pared by 0 bases and J by 8 bases, with 7 bases of the junction left unmatched. The CDR3 is CASSLGTGPPYSPLHF. The CDR3 bases are TGTGCCAGCAGCTTGGGGACAGGGCCCCCGTATTCACCCCTCCACTTT. Filled out from reference TRBV5-6 and TRBJ1-6, the complete variable domain reads DAGVTQSPTHLIKTRGQQVTLRCSPKSGHDTVSWYQQALGQGPQFIFQYYEEEERQRGNFPDRFSGHQFPNYSSELNVNALLLGDSALYLCASSLGTGPPYSPLHFGNGTRLTVT.

A single count supports this clone. This chain joins TRBV18 and TRBJ1-6; 7 nucleotides agree with TRBD1. Trimming at V came to 3 bases and at J to 6 bases, leaving 5 bases not matched to a gene. Germline CDR1 and CDR2: KGHSH and LQKENI. The CDR3 is made up of 15 amino acids. In DNA, the CDR3 is TGTGCCAGCTCACCTGGAACAGGGGTTAATTCACCCCTCCACTTT. This translates into CASSPGTGVNSPLHF.

This clone has a handful of counts. The chain recombines TRBV5-1 with TRBJ2-7; TRBD2 matches at 9 bases. Germline loops: CDR1 SGHRS, CDR2 YFSETQ. CDR3 length: 16 amino acids. V lost 0 bases and J lost 2; bases outside the gene matches: 6. CDR3 in DNA: TGCGCCAGCAGCTTGGTCCCTAGCGGGACAGCCTACGAGCAGTACTTC. This gives the protein CASSLVPSGTAYEQYF.

The gene calls are TRBV18 and TRBJ2-2, with a weak D call TRBD1 (6 bases). There are 16 residues in the CDR3. CDR1 is KGHSH, CDR2 LQKENI, per germline. The V and J ends lost 6 bases and 6 bases respectively, with 20 bases between them. The CDR3 reads CASSLFTGSSAGELFF. The DNA of the CDR3 is TGTGCCAGCTCCCTATTTACAGGGTCTTCCGCCGGGGAGCTGTTTTTT.

Only one count was recorded for this clone. This chain links TRBV5-8 with TRBJ2-2, with TRBD1 identical over 10 bases. J lost 5 bases, V lost 3 bases, and 4 bases had no gene match. The CDR3 runs 15 residues. CDR1 SGHTS and CDR2 YDEGEE come from the germline V gene. As DNA, the CDR3 is TGTGCCAGCAGCTCCGGACAGGGGGGGACCGGGGAGCTGTTTTTT. This gives the protein CASSSGQGGTGELFF.

The V gene is TRBV4-1, the J gene TRBJ1-1, with D hard to call. The germline V and J ends were trimmed by 1 base and 3 bases, with 6 bases remaining between them. Germline lookup yields CDR1 MGHRA and CDR2 YSYEKL. The CDR3 is 13 residues long. The DNA for the CDR3 is TGCGCCAGCAGCCAAGTCGGGGACACTGAAGCTTTCTTT. Translated: CASSQVGDTEAFF.